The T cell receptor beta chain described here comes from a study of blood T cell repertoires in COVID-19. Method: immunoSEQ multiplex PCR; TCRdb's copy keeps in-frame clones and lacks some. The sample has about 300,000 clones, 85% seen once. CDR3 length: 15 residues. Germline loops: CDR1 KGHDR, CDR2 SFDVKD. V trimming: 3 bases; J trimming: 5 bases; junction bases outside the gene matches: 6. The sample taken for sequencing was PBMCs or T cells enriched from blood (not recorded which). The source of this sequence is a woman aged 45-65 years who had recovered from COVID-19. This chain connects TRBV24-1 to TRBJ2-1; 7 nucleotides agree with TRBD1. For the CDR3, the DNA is TGTGCCACCAGTGATACCGGGACAGCAAACAATGAGCAGTTCTTC. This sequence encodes CATSDTGTANNEQFF.